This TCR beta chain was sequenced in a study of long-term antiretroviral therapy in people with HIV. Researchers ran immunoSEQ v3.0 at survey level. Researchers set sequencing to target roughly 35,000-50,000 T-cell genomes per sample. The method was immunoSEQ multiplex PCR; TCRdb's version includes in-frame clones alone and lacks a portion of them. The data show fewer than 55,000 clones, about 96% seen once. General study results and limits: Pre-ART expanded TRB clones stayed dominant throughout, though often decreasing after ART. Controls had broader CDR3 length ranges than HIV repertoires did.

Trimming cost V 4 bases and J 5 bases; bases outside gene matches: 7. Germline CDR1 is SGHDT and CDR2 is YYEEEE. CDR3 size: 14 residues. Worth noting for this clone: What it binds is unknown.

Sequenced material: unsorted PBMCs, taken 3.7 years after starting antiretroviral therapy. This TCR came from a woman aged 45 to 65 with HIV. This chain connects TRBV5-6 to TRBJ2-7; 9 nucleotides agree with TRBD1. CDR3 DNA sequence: TGTGCCAGCAGCCCTACAGGGGGCCGGGACGAGCAGTACTTC. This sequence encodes CASSPTGGRDEQYF.